The clone carrying this T cell receptor beta chain was seen just once. Authors' methods: Cell counts per sample came from amplifying reference gene primers. Some clones are missing from TCRdb's copy, which holds only in-frame ones; the method was immunoSEQ multiplex PCR. The DNA was the basis for D and trimming; V, J and clone size are from that table. The sample includes roughly 43,000 clones, roughly 85% of them seen just once. The data were obtained in a study of blood T cell repertoires in COVID-19. CDR1 and CDR2 (germline): SGHTS, YDEGEE. The junction had 8 bases not matched to a gene; V was cut back by 0 bases and J by 6 bases. The CDR3 extends over 16 amino acids.

The V call is TRBV5-8, the J call TRBJ2-2; 7 bases map to TRBD1. Input material: peripheral blood. The clonotype originates from a man aged 55 to 70 with active COVID-19. In DNA, the CDR3 is TGTGCCAGCAGCTTGGATGTAGGGGGCTGGTCCGGGGAGCTGTTTTTT. As protein: CASSLDVGGWSGELFF. Together with reference TRBV5-8 and TRBJ2-2, the CDR3 gives the full variable domain: EAGVTQSPTHLIKTRGQQATLRCSPISGHTSVYWYQQALGLGLQFLLWYDEGEERNRGNFPPRFSGRQFPNYSSELNVNALELEDSALYLCASSLDVGGWSGELFFGEGSRLTVL.